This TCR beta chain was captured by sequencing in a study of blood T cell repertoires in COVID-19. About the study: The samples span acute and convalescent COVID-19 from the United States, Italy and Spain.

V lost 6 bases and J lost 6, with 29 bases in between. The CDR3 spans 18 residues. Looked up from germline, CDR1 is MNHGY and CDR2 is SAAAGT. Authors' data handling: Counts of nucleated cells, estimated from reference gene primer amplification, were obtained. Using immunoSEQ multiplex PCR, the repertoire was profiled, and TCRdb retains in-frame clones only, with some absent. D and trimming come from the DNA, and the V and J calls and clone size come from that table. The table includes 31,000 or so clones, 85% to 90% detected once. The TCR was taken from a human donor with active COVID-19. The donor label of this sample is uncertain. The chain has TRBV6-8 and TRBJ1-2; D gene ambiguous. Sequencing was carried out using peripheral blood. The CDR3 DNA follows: TGTGCCAGCAGCCGAAAGGATCCTCCGGGCGGGTTTATGAATGGCTACACCTTC. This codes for CASSRKDPPGGFMNGYTF.